This is a list of T cell receptor beta chains from one sample in a study of T cell responses to AZD1222 COVID-19 vaccine. The method was immunoSEQ multiplex PCR; TCRdb's version includes in-frame clones alone and lacks a portion of them. The sample lists over 75,000 clones, approximately 88% occurring once. The sample consisted of peripheral blood, taken 28 days after the second AZD1222 dose. These receptors were obtained from an adult who received the AZD1222 COVID-19 vaccine. Each CDR3 is given without its conserved first and last residue. Each record gives: V gene, J gene, CDR3 protein.

v_call: TRBV9
j_call: TRBJ1-6
cdr3_aa: ASSVAGDSSPLH

v_call: TRBV7-9
j_call: TRBJ2-5
cdr3_aa: ASSFRDRTLETQY

v_call: TRBV3-1/TRBV3-2
j_call: TRBJ2-7
cdr3_aa: ASSHPRGVKNEQY

v_call: TRBV15
j_call: TRBJ1-2
cdr3_aa: ATSRDGGAFYGYT

v_call: TRBV19
j_call: TRBJ1-1
cdr3_aa: ASSQRQGMNTEAF

v_call: TRBV7-9
j_call: TRBJ1-2
cdr3_aa: ASSRGTAQKSRGYT

v_call: TRBV6-5
j_call: TRBJ2-5
cdr3_aa: ASSSTPGTQY

v_call: TRBV4-3
j_call: TRBJ2-1
cdr3_aa: ASSQDRAYNEQF

v_call: TRBV7-9
j_call: TRBJ2-2
cdr3_aa: ASSLWTAGGELF

v_call: TRBV7-9
j_call: TRBJ2-5
cdr3_aa: ASSSPLGKETQY

v_call: TRBV15
j_call: TRBJ1-2
cdr3_aa: ATSSKTLWQAFFNNYGYT

v_call: TRBV6-4
j_call: TRBJ1-2
cdr3_aa: ASSDVGGAASYT

v_call: TRBV7-2
j_call: TRBJ1-1
cdr3_aa: ASSLVRQSNTEAF

v_call: TRBV6-5
j_call: TRBJ1-2
cdr3_aa: ASNQGSRAYGYT

v_call: TRBV5-1
j_call: TRBJ1-2
cdr3_aa: ASSLAEGGWGYT

v_call: TRBV2
j_call: TRBJ2-7
cdr3_aa: ASRPPGGAYEQY